The T cell receptor beta chain described here comes from a study of early T cells in non-severe SARS-CoV-2 infection. About the study: Whole-blood bulk RNA, unsorted, was sequenced, and chains were unpaired. Study outcomes and limitations: CD4 and private specificities were missed by VDJdb matching, which favored anti-spike CD8 responses.

Unique molecular identifiers (one per individual cDNA molecule) were attached. TCRdb re-derived calls from the 5' RACE reads in MiXCR, one entry per CDR3 protein. The table lists 35,000 to 45,000 distinct CDR3 sequences, 12% of them singletons, with about a sixth in the top ten. This clonotype was seen many times. Its antigen is not known. CDR1 and CDR2 (germline): MNHEY, SVGEGT. V was cut by 4 bases and J by 6 bases, with 21 bases left in between. CDR3 length: 16 residues. Sample: whole blood. This sequence joins TRBV6-2 or TRBV6-3 and TRBJ1-2, with unresolved D. This sequence was found in an adult who was a healthcare worker with PCR-confirmed SARS-CoV-2 infection or an uninfected control (not recorded which). CDR3 residues: CASSSHQRTTKNGYTF. DNA of the CDR3: TGTGCCAGCAGTTCCCACCAACGGACGACCAAAAATGGCTACACCTTC.